This T cell receptor beta chain was profiled in a study of blood T cell repertoires in COVID-19. Germline CDR1 SGHRS, CDR2 YFSETQ. The CDR3 length is 13 residues. V lost 4 bases and J lost 4, with 11 bases in between. Data came from immunoSEQ multiplex PCR; TCRdb stores just in-frame clones and leaves some out. The sample has approximately 400,000 clones; roughly 77% are singletons. The origin of this receptor is a human donor with acute or convalescent COVID-19. The donor label of this sample is uncertain. The V call is TRBV5-1, the J call TRBJ2-5; a weak D match, TRBD2 (6 bases). Sequencing was performed on peripheral blood. CDR3 DNA sequence: TGCGCCAGCAGCACGGGGGACTTAGAGACCCAGTACTTC. This gives the protein CASSTGDLETQYF.